Listed below are T cell receptor beta chains from one sample, sequenced in a study of blood T cells in healthy people across ages. TCRdb fed the 5' RACE reads into MiXCR, producing one record per CDR3 protein. Here the sample spans 1.2 million to 1.5 million distinct CDR3 sequences, around 59% being singletons. Sequenced input: blood. All receptors come from a man aged 18 to 29 in good health. The CDR3 runs from the conserved cysteine through the conserved F or W. Each record gives: J gene, D gene, clone size, V gene, CDR3 DNA, CDR3 protein. The D gene is left open where the match is weak. Part of the rows lack a size; the others show once, few, many or a class for expanded clones.

J gene: TRBJ2-2
D gene: .
clone size: once
V gene: TRBV4-2
CDR3 DNA: TGTGCCAGCAGCCAAGTTGAACAAAACACCGGGGAGCTGTTTTTT
CDR3 protein: CASSQVEQNTGELFF

J gene: TRBJ1-2
D gene: .
clone size: .
V gene: TRBV4-3
CDR3 DNA: TGCGCCAGCAGCCAGGAACCCCAGCCCAACTATGGCTACACCTTC
CDR3 protein: CASSQEPQPNYGYTF

J gene: TRBJ2-5
D gene: .
clone size: .
V gene: TRBV4-1
CDR3 DNA: TGCGCCAGCACCACCGGGTTGCACGGGGGAGAGACCCAGTACTTC
CDR3 protein: CASTTGLHGGETQYF

J gene: TRBJ2-7
D gene: .
clone size: .
V gene: TRBV12-3/TRBV12-4
CDR3 DNA: TGTGCCAGCAGCCTTCGCCCTGGGATGAGCTCCTACGAGCAGTACTTC
CDR3 protein: CASSLRPGMSSYEQYF

J gene: TRBJ1-1
D gene: TRBD1
clone size: .
V gene: TRBV14
CDR3 DNA: TGTGCCAGCAGCCGCAGGGGGTCTTCTGAAGCTTTCTTT
CDR3 protein: CASSRRGSSEAFF

J gene: TRBJ1-4
D gene: .
clone size: .
V gene: TRBV27
CDR3 DNA: TGTGCCAGCAGTTTAAGTCAGTTTTCTTCGGAAAAACTGTTTTTT
CDR3 protein: CASSLSQFSSEKLFF

J gene: TRBJ2-1
D gene: .
clone size: .
V gene: TRBV6-2/TRBV6-3
CDR3 DNA: TGTGCCAGCATCTCGGGACCTCTTTCTCTAGTCAATGAGCAGTTCTTC
CDR3 protein: CASISGPLSLVNEQFF

J gene: TRBJ1-1
D gene: .
clone size: .
V gene: TRBV6-6
CDR3 DNA: TGTGCCAGCAGTTACCATAGCGTGAACACTGAAGCTTTCTTT
CDR3 protein: CASSYHSVNTEAFF

J gene: TRBJ2-7
D gene: TRBD2
clone size: .
V gene: TRBV4-2
CDR3 DNA: TGTGCCAGCAGCCATAATGAAGCGGGGGGAGCGTCGAGATCCTACGAGCAGTACTTC
CDR3 protein: CASSHNEAGGASRSYEQYF

J gene: TRBJ1-1
D gene: .
clone size: .
V gene: TRBV25-1
CDR3 DNA: TGTGCCAGCAGTGCCGTCTCTGCTGAAGCTTTCTTT
CDR3 protein: CASSAVSAEAFF

J gene: TRBJ2-2
D gene: .
clone size: .
V gene: TRBV4-1
CDR3 DNA: TGCGCCAGCAGCCAAGGTCTGGGGAACACCGGGGAGCTGTTTTTT
CDR3 protein: CASSQGLGNTGELFF

J gene: TRBJ2-5
D gene: TRBD1
clone size: .
V gene: TRBV5-5
CDR3 DNA: TGTGCCAGCAGCTTACAGACAGGGGGCATAGAGACCCAGTACTTC
CDR3 protein: CASSLQTGGIETQYF

J gene: TRBJ2-1
D gene: TRBD2
clone size: .
V gene: TRBV12-5
CDR3 DNA: TGTGCTAGTGGTCCCAGCGGGATAGAATACAATGAGCAGTTCTTC
CDR3 protein: CASGPSGIEYNEQFF

J gene: TRBJ2-5
D gene: .
clone size: .
V gene: TRBV7-2
CDR3 DNA: TGTGCCAGCAGCCAATACATCATAAGGGGAGTGACCCAGTACTTC
CDR3 protein: CASSQYIIRGVTQYF

J gene: TRBJ1-1
D gene: .
clone size: once
V gene: TRBV15
CDR3 DNA: TGTGCCACCAGCAGAGATCAAGGCTCAGAAGCTTTCTTT
CDR3 protein: CATSRDQGSEAFF

J gene: TRBJ2-7
D gene: .
clone size: few
V gene: TRBV12-3/TRBV12-4
CDR3 DNA: TGTGCCAGCAGTTTAGCCGAGCCATACGAGCAGTACTTC
CDR3 protein: CASSLAEPYEQYF

J gene: TRBJ2-1
D gene: TRBD2
clone size: once
V gene: TRBV7-8
CDR3 DNA: TGTGCCAGCAGCTCTTCTAGCGGGGGGACCCAAAATGAGCAGTTCTTC
CDR3 protein: CASSSSSGGTQNEQFF

J gene: TRBJ2-2
D gene: .
clone size: .
V gene: TRBV12-3/TRBV12-4
CDR3 DNA: TGTGCCAGCAGTTTAGGGGAATGGGACACCGGGGAGCTGTTTTTT
CDR3 protein: CASSLGEWDTGELFF

J gene: TRBJ2-5
D gene: .
clone size: .
V gene: TRBV25-1
CDR3 DNA: TGTGCCAGCAGTGACGGTCCGAATGAGACCCAGTACTTC
CDR3 protein: CASSDGPNETQYF

J gene: TRBJ2-1
D gene: .
clone size: .
V gene: TRBV6-1
CDR3 DNA: TGTGCCAGCCTATACAATGAACAGTTCTTC
CDR3 protein: CASLYNEQFF

J gene: TRBJ2-5
D gene: .
clone size: few
V gene: TRBV29-1
CDR3 DNA: TGCAGCGTTATCGGGGGTGTAGGGACCCAGTACTTC
CDR3 protein: CSVIGGVGTQYF

J gene: TRBJ1-2
D gene: TRBD1
clone size: .
V gene: TRBV4-3
CDR3 DNA: TGCGCCAGCAGCCGTCAGCGGGACAGCATGCTCCTATATGGCTACACCTTC
CDR3 protein: CASSRQRDSMLLYGYTF

J gene: TRBJ2-3
D gene: .
clone size: .
V gene: TRBV12-3/TRBV12-4
CDR3 DNA: TGTGCCAGCAGTTTATCGGTGAGAGCAGATACGCAGTATTTT
CDR3 protein: CASSLSVRADTQYF

J gene: TRBJ2-1
D gene: TRBD1
clone size: once
V gene: TRBV5-4
CDR3 DNA: TGTGCCAGCAGCGAGACGGGACAGGGAGGTATCGATGAGCAGTTCTTC
CDR3 protein: CASSETGQGGIDEQFF

J gene: TRBJ2-1
D gene: .
clone size: .
V gene: TRBV20-1
CDR3 DNA: TGCAGTGCTAGTGCCCCGGGCGTATCCTACAATGAGCAGTTCTTC
CDR3 protein: CSASAPGVSYNEQFF

J gene: TRBJ2-3
D gene: TRBD1
clone size: few
V gene: TRBV20-1
CDR3 DNA: TGCAGTGCCCCCGACAGGGTAGCAGATACGCAGTATTTT
CDR3 protein: CSAPDRVADTQYF

J gene: TRBJ2-5
D gene: TRBD1
clone size: few
V gene: TRBV7-6
CDR3 DNA: TGTGCCAGCAGTTACAGGGGGAACGACCAAGAGACCCAGTACTTC
CDR3 protein: CASSYRGNDQETQYF

J gene: TRBJ2-3
D gene: .
clone size: once
V gene: TRBV7-2
CDR3 DNA: TGTGCCAGCAGCTTAGGTGGGATTGGAAATACGCAGTATTTT
CDR3 protein: CASSLGGIGNTQYF

J gene: TRBJ1-2
D gene: .
clone size: .
V gene: TRBV18
CDR3 DNA: TGTGCCAGCTCCCCTGGGTCTCTTTATGGCTACACCTTC
CDR3 protein: CASSPGSLYGYTF

J gene: TRBJ2-7
D gene: .
clone size: .
V gene: TRBV25-1
CDR3 DNA: TGTGCCAGCAGTGCCAGCGCGAATCTTGCGTTTTACGAGCAGTACTTC
CDR3 protein: CASSASANLAFYEQYF

J gene: TRBJ2-4
D gene: .
clone size: .
V gene: TRBV5-1
CDR3 DNA: TGCGCCAGCAGCTTGGACAGGGTTAAAAACATTCAGTACTTC
CDR3 protein: CASSLDRVKNIQYF